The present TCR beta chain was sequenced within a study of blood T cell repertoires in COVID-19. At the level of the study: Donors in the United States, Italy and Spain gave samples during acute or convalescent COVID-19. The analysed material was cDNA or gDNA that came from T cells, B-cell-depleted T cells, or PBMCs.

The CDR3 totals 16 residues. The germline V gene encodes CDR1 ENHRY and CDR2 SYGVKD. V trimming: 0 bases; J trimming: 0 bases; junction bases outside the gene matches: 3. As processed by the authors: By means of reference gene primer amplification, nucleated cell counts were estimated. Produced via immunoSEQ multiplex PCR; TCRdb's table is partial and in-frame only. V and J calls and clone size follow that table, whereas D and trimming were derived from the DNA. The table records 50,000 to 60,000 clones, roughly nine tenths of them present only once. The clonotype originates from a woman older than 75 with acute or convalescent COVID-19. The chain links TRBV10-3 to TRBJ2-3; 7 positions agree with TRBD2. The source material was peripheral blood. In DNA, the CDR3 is TGTGCCATCAGTGAGTCCGCTAGCGGCAGCACAGATACGCAGTATTTT. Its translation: CAISESASGSTDTQYF.